This is a list of T cell receptor beta chains from one sample in a study of T cell repertoires in cytomegalovirus infection. TCRdb re-derived calls from the reads in MiXCR, one entry per CDR3 protein. The table has fewer than 250,000 distinct CDR3 sequences, roughly 23% seen once; the top ten hold roughly 18%. Source material: CD8+ T cells from PBMCs. The receptor source for this set is a human donor in good health (CMV status not recorded). Some clones in this sample may be carry-over from other donors' samples. Each CDR3 is given with its conserved first and last residue. D genes are given only for firm matches. Where a row states a size, it is once, few, many or the class of an expanded clone; other rows omit it.

v_gene	abundance	d_gene	j_gene	CDR3aa	CDR3nt
TRBV12-3/TRBV12-4	-	-	TRBJ1-2	CASSLAATGVYGYTF	TGTGCCAGCAGTTTAGCGGCGACAGGCGTCTATGGCTACACCTTC
TRBV7-9	-	TRBD2	TRBJ2-3	CATLGAGGADTQYF	TGTGCCACCCTCGGAGCGGGGGGTGCAGATACGCAGTATTTT
TRBV6-6	-	-	TRBJ2-3	CASSWRPSTDTQYF	TGTGCCAGCAGTTGGAGGCCTAGCACAGATACGCAGTATTTT
TRBV7-4	-	-	TRBJ1-5	CASSLAINQPQHF	TGTGCCAGCAGCTTAGCGATCAATCAGCCCCAGCATTTT
TRBV19	many	TRBD2	TRBJ2-1	CASSIGTSAYNEQFF	TGTGCCAGTAGTATAGGGACTAGTGCATACAATGAGCAGTTCTTC
TRBV12-3/TRBV12-4	few	-	TRBJ1-6	CASSFSDSYNSPLHF	TGTGCCAGCAGTTTTTCGGACAGCTATAATTCACCCCTCCACTTT
TRBV7-2	-	-	TRBJ1-1	CASSLGGTTEAFF	TGTGCCAGCAGCCTAGGGGGTACCACTGAAGCTTTCTTT
TRBV28	-	-	TRBJ1-1	CASSLGGARNTEAFF	TGTGCCAGCAGTTTAGGGGGGGCACGGAACACTGAAGCTTTCTTT
TRBV27	-	-	TRBJ1-4	CAIWDFGEKLFF	TGTGCCATCTGGGACTTCGGTGAAAAACTGTTTTTT
TRBV6-5	-	-	TRBJ2-7	CASSYGLNDEQYF	TGTGCCAGCAGTTACGGGTTGAACGACGAGCAGTACTTC